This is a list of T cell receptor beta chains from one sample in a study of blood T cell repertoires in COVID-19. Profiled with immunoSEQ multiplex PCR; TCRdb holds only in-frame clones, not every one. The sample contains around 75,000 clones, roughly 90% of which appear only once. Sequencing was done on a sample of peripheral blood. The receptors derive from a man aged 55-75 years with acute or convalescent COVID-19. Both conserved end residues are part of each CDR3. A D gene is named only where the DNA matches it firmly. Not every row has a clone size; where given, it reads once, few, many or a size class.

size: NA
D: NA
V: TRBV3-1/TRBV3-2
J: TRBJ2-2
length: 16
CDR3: CASSFPPRGGTGELFF
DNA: TGTGCCAGCAGCTTTCCGCCTAGGGGTGGCACCGGGGAGCTGTTTTTT

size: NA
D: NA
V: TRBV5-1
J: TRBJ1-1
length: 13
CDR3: CASSLVAGTEAFF
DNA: TGCGCCAGCAGCTTGGTAGCAGGGACTGAAGCTTTCTTT

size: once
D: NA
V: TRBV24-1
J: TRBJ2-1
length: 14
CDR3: CATSEWDSYNEQFF
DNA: TGTGCCACCAGTGAGTGGGACTCGTACAATGAGCAGTTCTTC

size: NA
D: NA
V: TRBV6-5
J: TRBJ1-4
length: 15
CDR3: CAARQGPSTNEKLFF
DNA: TGTGCCGCCCGGCAGGGGCCTTCAACTAATGAAAAACTGTTTTTT

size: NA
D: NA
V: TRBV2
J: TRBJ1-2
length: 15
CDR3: CASRPTGHANYGYTF
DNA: TGTGCCAGCAGACCCACTGGACATGCTAACTATGGCTACACCTTC

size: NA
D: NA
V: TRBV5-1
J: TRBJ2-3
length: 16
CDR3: CASSSPGWGLSDTQYF
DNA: TGCGCCAGCAGCTCCCCTGGGTGGGGGCTTTCAGATACGCAGTATTTT

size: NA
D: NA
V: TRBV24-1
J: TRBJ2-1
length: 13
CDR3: CATSTGMYNEQFF
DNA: TGTGCCACCAGCACAGGGATGTACAATGAGCAGTTCTTC

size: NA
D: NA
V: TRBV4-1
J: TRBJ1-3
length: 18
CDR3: CASSRSNRDQRAGNTIYF
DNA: TGCGCCAGCAGCCGCTCCAACAGGGATCAACGGGCTGGAAACACCATATATTTT

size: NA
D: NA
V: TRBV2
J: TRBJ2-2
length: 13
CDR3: CASSGQNTGELFF
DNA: TGTGCCAGCAGTGGTCAGAACACCGGGGAGCTGTTTTTT

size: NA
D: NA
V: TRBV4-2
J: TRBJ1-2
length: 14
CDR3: CASSQDGRIYGYTF
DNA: TGTGCCAGCAGCCAAGATGGCAGGATATATGGCTACACCTTC

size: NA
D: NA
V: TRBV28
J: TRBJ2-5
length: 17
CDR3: CASCLGVGRAKGETQYF
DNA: TGTGCCAGCTGTTTAGGGGTGGGCAGGGCAAAAGGGGAGACCCAGTACTTC

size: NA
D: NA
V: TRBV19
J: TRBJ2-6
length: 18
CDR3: CASSPSDVRGLRANVLTF
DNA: TGTGCCAGTAGTCCCTCCGACGTACGGGGGTTAAGGGCCAACGTCCTGACTTTC

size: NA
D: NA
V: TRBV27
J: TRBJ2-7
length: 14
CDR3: CASSTGLLKRVQYF
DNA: TGTGCCAGCAGCACGGGATTGTTGAAGAGGGTGCAGTACTTC

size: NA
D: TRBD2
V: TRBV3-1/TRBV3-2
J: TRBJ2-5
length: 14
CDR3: CASGTSGGGETQYF
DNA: TGTGCCAGCGGGACTAGCGGGGGGGGAGAGACCCAGTACTTC

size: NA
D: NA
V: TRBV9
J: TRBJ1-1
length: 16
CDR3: CASSADDRQRNTEAFF
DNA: TGTGCCAGCAGCGCCGACGACAGGCAGCGGAACACTGAAGCTTTCTTT

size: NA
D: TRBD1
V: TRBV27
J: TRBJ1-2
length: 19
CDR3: CASRTGGADRGLTNYGYTF
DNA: TGTGCCAGCAGAACCGGCGGGGCAGACAGGGGGCTTACTAACTATGGCTACACCTTC